The sequence of this TCR beta chain was determined in a study of cytomegalovirus exposure and HLA in healthy donors. About the research overall: Early released data had around 79 million unique TCRs, all coming from HLA-typed donors. Notes on the study in general: The listing of 150 or so TCR beta chains classed them as cytomegalovirus-associated. Through in vitro validation, three CMV-associated chains were shown to be specific for CMV antigens.

On this clone: Its cognate antigen is unknown.

CDR3 size: 18 residues. CDR1 ENHRY and CDR2 SYGVKD come from the germline V gene. V lost 2 bases, J lost 0 bases, and 19 bases lay in between. The study ran its PCR with 60 Vbeta and 13 Jbeta primers. Clones were sequenced by immunoSEQ multiplex PCR, and TCRdb holds only the in-frame ones, with some missing. The sample contains 120,000 or so clones, roughly 78% of which appear only once. This sequence was found in a young man in good health and CMV-seropositive. The material sequenced was PBMCs. The V call is TRBV10-3, the J call TRBJ1-1; a weak D match, TRBD1 (5 bases). DNA for the CDR3: TGTGCCATCAGTGAGGATCCCCGCACAGGCCACATGAACACTGAAGCTTTCTTT. It yields the protein CAISEDPRTGHMNTEAFF.